These 8 T cell receptor beta chains were all obtained from the same sample, sequenced in a study of blood T cells in healthy people across ages. Primers used in a second PCR of roughly 6 to 12 cycles were a sample-barcoded 5' primer and a J-beta primer mix. TCRdb itself ran the 5' RACE reads through MiXCR, one entry per CDR3 protein. This repertoire shows 600,000 to 800,000 distinct CDR3 sequences, roughly half found once; its top ten account for approximately 15%. The material sequenced was blood. These receptors all stem from a woman older than 75 in good health.

To note about this clonotype: A read error may be the cause here, since a much bigger clone is one base away. This chain links TRBV4-1 with TRBJ2-5; 11 nucleotides line up with TRBD2. The CDR3 is made up of 15 amino acids. The trim removed 1 base at V and 11 bases at J, leaving 9 bases unmatched. Germline CDR1 is MGHRA and CDR2 is YSYEKL. This chain's CDR3 is CASSQVSLAGGEQYF. The CDR3 DNA is TGCGCCAGCAGCCAAGTCAGTCTAGCGGGGGGTGAGCAGTACTTC.

The rearrangement links TRBV20-1 to TRBJ2-5; TRBD2 matches 11 bases. The germline CDR1 and CDR2 sequences are DFQATT and SNEGSKA (reference sequence). This CDR3 region has 15 residues. With 6 bases clipped from V and 2 bases from J, the junction kept 8 bases outside the gene matches. CDR3 amino acids: CSARLAGLTQETQYF. CDR3 nucleotide sequence: TGCAGTGCAAGACTAGCGGGGCTCACTCAAGAGACCCAGTACTTC.

This clonotype has a count of ten or more. The rearrangement links TRBV11-3 to TRBJ2-1, with 10 positions matching TRBD2. The junction had 11 bases not matched to a gene; V was cut back by 5 bases and J by 7 bases. Germline-derived CDR1 and CDR2 are SGHNT and YENEEA. This CDR3 comprises 16 residues. The CDR3 nucleotides are TGTGCCAGCAGCCCCAGCGGGAGGGGAGGAACAAATGAGCAGTTCTTC. Translated: CASSPSGRGGTNEQFF.

The chain couples TRBV3-1 to TRBJ2-7, with D unclear. V was cut by 8 bases and J by 3 bases, with 14 bases left in between. The germline V gene has CDR1 LGHDT and CDR2 YNNKEL (reference sequence). The CDR3 length is 13 residues. The CDR3 DNA reads as TGTGCCAGCGGCGGAAGTATGGGCTACGAGCAGTACTTC. Its protein is CASGGSMGYEQYF.

This clonotype was recorded at least ten times. This sequence joins TRBV6-6 and TRBJ2-3; D may be TRBD2 (6 bases). This CDR3 contains 14 residues. V lost 5 bases, J lost 2 bases, and 11 bases lay in between. The germline V gene encodes CDR1 MNHNY and CDR2 SVGAGI (reference sequence). The CDR3 reads CASSPGGYTDTQYF. CDR3 sequence (DNA): TGTGCCAGCAGTCCTGGGGGGTACACAGATACGCAGTATTTT.

This clonotype showed up just a few times. V gene TRBV6-2 or TRBV6-3 combines with J gene TRBJ2-5; a possible D gene is TRBD2 (5 bases). Trimming removed 8 bases at V and 11 bases at J, with 24 bases between. Germline-derived CDR1 and CDR2 are MNHEY and SVGEGT. The CDR3 has 14 residues. The CDR3 DNA sequence: TGTGCCAGCCGAAGTGGTAAAGGAGGCGATGAGCAGTACTTC. Its translation: CASRSGKGGDEQYF.

The CDR3, as DNA: TGTGCCAGCAACGAAATGAACACCATATATTTT. Translated, it gives CASNEMNTIYF. The chain couples TRBV12-3 or TRBV12-4 to TRBJ1-3, with D unresolved. The CDR3 is 11 residues long. Between the trimmed V and J ends, which lost 7 bases and 7 bases, there was a span of 8 bases.

The table lists this clonotype with a few counts. CDR3 sequence: CASSPPGTGVYNEQFF. Here the CDR3 DNA reads TGTGCCAGCTCACCACCTGGGACAGGGGTCTACAATGAGCAGTTCTTC. The chain couples TRBV18 to TRBJ2-1; 10 nucleotides line up with TRBD1. CDR1 and CDR2 (germline): KGHSH, LQKENI. With V trimmed by 0 bases and J by 3 bases, 2 bases remained unmatched. The CDR3 consists of 16 residues.